This T cell receptor (beta chain) is drawn from a study of T cell responses to AZD1222 COVID-19 vaccine. Study outcomes and limitations: Mapped onto spike, vaccine-associated CD4 TCRs spanned it and were dominant at 160-218 and 743-854.

The CDR3 is made up of 13 amino acids. Deletions cut 2 bases from V and 3 bases from J, with 8 bases between. Looked up from germline, CDR1 is SEHNR and CDR2 is FQNEAQ (reference sequence). Clones were read by immunoSEQ multiplex PCR, and TCRdb kept only the in-frame ones, dropping some. This sample has roughly 120,000 clones, with 88% found just once. On this clone: Its antigen is as yet unknown.

The V call is TRBV7-9, the J call TRBJ2-7; D perhaps matches TRBD2 (5 bases). This specimen consisted of peripheral blood, obtained on day 0 of AZD1222 vaccination. This receptor was identified in an adult in good health. The CDR3 loop is CASSLMEDYEQYF. CDR3 coding DNA: TGTGCCAGCAGCTTAATGGAGGACTACGAGCAGTACTTC. The whole variable domain, filled in from reference TRBV7-9 and TRBJ2-7, reads DTGVSQNPRHKITKRGQNVTFRCDPISEHNRLYWYRQTLGQGPEFLTYFQNEAQLEKSRLLSDRFSAERPKGSFSTLEIQRTEQGDSAMYLCASSLMEDYEQYFGPGTRLTVT.